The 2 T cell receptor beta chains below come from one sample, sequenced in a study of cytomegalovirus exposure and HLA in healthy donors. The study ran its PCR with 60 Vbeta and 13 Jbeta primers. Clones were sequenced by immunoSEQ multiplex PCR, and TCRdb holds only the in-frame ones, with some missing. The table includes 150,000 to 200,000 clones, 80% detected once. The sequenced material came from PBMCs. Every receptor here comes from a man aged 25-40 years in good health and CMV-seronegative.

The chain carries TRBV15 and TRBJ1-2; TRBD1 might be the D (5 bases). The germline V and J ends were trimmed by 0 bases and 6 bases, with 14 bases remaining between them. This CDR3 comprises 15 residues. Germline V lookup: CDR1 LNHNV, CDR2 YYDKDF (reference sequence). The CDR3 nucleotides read TGTGCCACCAGCAGAGATAGGGGAGGACTTGATGGCTACACCTTC. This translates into CATSRDRGGLDGYTF.

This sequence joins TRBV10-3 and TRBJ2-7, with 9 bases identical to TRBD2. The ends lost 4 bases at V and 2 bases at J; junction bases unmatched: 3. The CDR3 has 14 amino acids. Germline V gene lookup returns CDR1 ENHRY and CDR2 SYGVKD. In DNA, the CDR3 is TGTGCCATCAGTGGAAGCGGGGGGCCCTACGAGCAGTACTTC. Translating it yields CAISGSGGPYEQYF.